This TCR beta chain was documented in a study of T cell repertoires in cytomegalovirus infection. Study-wide findings and caveats: CMV carriers with the relevant HLA were identified by cumulative public TCR beta family frequency.

There are 14 residues in the CDR3. The germline gives CDR1 PRHDT, CDR2 FYEKMQ (reference sequence). V was cut by 0 bases and J by 2 bases, with 8 bases left in between. This clonotype was recorded many times. Its antigen is as yet unknown. One entry per CDR3 protein, called by TCRdb with MiXCR from the reads. The profile shows about 24,000 distinct CDR3 sequences, 20% to 25% of them singletons. The sequence derives from a human donor in good health (CMV status not recorded). Some clones in this sample may be carry-over from other donors' samples. This material consisted of CD8+ T cells from cultured PBMCs, taken from culture after CMV antigen stimulation. The rearrangement links TRBV13 to TRBJ2-7; unclear D gene. The CDR3 DNA sequence: TGTGCCAGCAGCTTAGGGGACGGAACCTACGAGCAGTACTTC. Protein: CASSLGDGTYEQYF. The full variable domain, in which reference TRBV13 and TRBJ2-7 provide the parts outside the CDR3, is AAGVIQSPRHLIKEKRETATLKCYPIPRHDTVYWYQQGPGQDPQFLISFYEKMQSDKGSIPDRFSAQQFSDYHSELNMSSLELGDSALYFCASSLGDGTYEQYFGPGTRLTVT.